This T cell receptor (beta chain) was found in a study of tumor and adjacent non-tumor tissue in lung cancer. Study in general: The cohort had around twelve adenocarcinoma, 2 squamous cell and 1 small cell patients. Aged about 31 to 80 years, patients included roughly ten men and five or six women with stage I to III disease. Samples averaged around 4.2 million productive TCRbeta reads each.

As for this clonotype: The target antigen is unknown. At one boundary the junction diverges from the germline segment, which might be a read error.

The CDR3 is made up of 14 amino acids. From germline, CDR1 is SGHNT and CDR2 YENEEA. This sample's RNA came from whole unsorted tissue. Study outcomes and limitations: TCR diversity was significantly greater in tumor than normal lung tissue.

TCRbeta libraries were built with three rounds of nested PCR, modified from ARM-PCR. Via MiXCR, TCRdb re-called the multiplex PCR reads, giving one row per CDR3 protein. Here the sample spans approximately 150,000 distinct CDR3 sequences, 60% to 70% being singletons. The sequencing input was lung tumor tissue. The sequence derives from a man in his 60s with small cell lung cancer. The V and J genes are TRBV11-3 and TRBJ2-2, with 7 bases aligning to TRBD1. CDR3 in amino acids: CASSVDRDTGELFF. The CDR3 coding sequence is TGTGCCAGCAGCGTAGACAGGGACACCGGGGAGCTGTTTTTT.